These 10 T cell receptor beta chains were sequenced from one sample in a study of blood T cell repertoires in COVID-19. Clones were sequenced by immunoSEQ multiplex PCR, and TCRdb holds only the in-frame ones, with some missing. The sample has fewer than 95,000 clones, almost 90% seen once. The sample consisted of peripheral blood. These receptors all come from a woman of 80 years or more with acute or convalescent COVID-19.

Written as DNA, the CDR3 is TGTGCCAGCAGCTTGGCCGTGTGGGAGGCGGATAGCAATCAGCCCCAGCATTTT. Its translation is CASSLAVWEADSNQPQHF. This chain joins TRBV5-5 and TRBJ1-5; D gene uncertain. The V end was cut by 0 bases, the J end by 0 bases, with 16 bases between. The CDR3 totals 18 residues. The germline V gene has CDR1 SGHKS and CDR2 YYEKEE (reference sequence).

The chain employs TRBV7-2 and TRBJ1-2; 9 bases fit TRBD1. Germline V CDR1 and CDR2: SGHTA, FQGNSA. Trimming removed 0 bases from V and 2 bases from J; junction bases left unmatched: 1. There are 15 residues in the CDR3. The CDR3 DNA sequence: TGTGCCAGCAGCTTAGCGGGGACAGGGAACTATGGCTACACCTTC. Encoded protein: CASSLAGTGNYGYTF.

This rearrangement joins TRBV29-1 to TRBJ1-4, with 9 bases that match TRBD1. V shed 7 bases and J 4 bases; nucleotides not matched to a gene: 4. There are 13 residues in the CDR3. Germline V CDR1 and CDR2: SQVTM, ANQGSEA. CDR3 DNA: TGCAGCGGGACAGGGGCCGGTAATGAAAAACTGTTTTTT. Its protein is CSGTGAGNEKLFF.

This rearrangement joins TRBV19 to TRBJ2-4; the match to TRBD1 covers 8 bases. This CDR3 has 14 amino acids. The ends lost 0 bases at V and 9 bases at J; junction bases unmatched: 4. Germline assignment: CDR1 LNHDA and CDR2 SQIVND (reference sequence). This CDR3 is CASSIETGVPIQYF. The CDR3 DNA reads TGTGCCAGTAGTATAGAGACAGGGGTCCCCATTCAGTACTTC.

This clone was seen once. This CDR3 reads CASSLGGLEAFF. DNA for the CDR3: TGTGCCAGCAGTTTAGGGGGACTTGAAGCTTTCTTT. This chain uses TRBV12-3 or TRBV12-4 with TRBJ1-1; a possible D gene is TRBD1 (5 bases). V lost 1 base to trimming and J lost 7 bases, with 7 bases between them. The CDR3 sequence is 12 residues long.

This chain joins TRBV5-1 and TRBJ1-2; 9 bases are a match to TRBD1. Germline V lookup: CDR1 SGHRS, CDR2 YFSETQ. CDR3 size: 16 residues. J gave up 3 bases and V 3 bases, and 9 bases lay outside the gene matches. The CDR3 protein is CASSSARGQGDYGYTF. CDR3 DNA: TGCGCCAGCAGCTCCGCCAGGGGACAGGGAGACTATGGCTACACCTTC.

This clone was observed a few times. This chain joins TRBV6-5 and TRBJ2-2; D gene uncertain. V gave up 7 bases and J gave up 6 bases, with 15 bases separating them. CDR3 size: 14 residues. Germline CDR1 MNHEY, CDR2 SVGAGI. The CDR3 spells CASTERGTAGELFF. The DNA of the CDR3 is TGTGCCAGCACCGAAAGAGGTACCGCCGGGGAGCTGTTTTTT.

The V and J genes are TRBV5-1 and TRBJ1-2; 10 positions agree with TRBD1. The germline CDR1 and CDR2 sequences are SGHRS and YFSETQ. The CDR3 contains 16 residues. Germline trimming cut 0 bases from V and 7 bases from J; bases unmatched to any gene: 9. The CDR3 coding sequence is TGCGCCAGCAGCTTGGGGCGGATCAGACAGGGGGCTGGCTACACCTTC. Protein sequence: CASSLGRIRQGAGYTF.

This clone turned up a few times. Different DNA sequences within this sample yield the same CDR3. The J gene is TRBJ1-5, the V gene TRBV18, with 7 bases matching TRBD1. With V trimmed by 3 bases and J by 3 bases, 2 bases remained unmatched. The CDR3 contains 14 residues. Per germline, CDR1 KGHSH and CDR2 LQKENI. This CDR3 is CASSPGTDNQPQHF. The DNA for the CDR3 is TGTGCCAGCTCACCTGGGACAGACAATCAGCCCCAGCATTTT.

The chain joins TRBV28 to TRBJ1-4; TRBD1 agrees at 8 bases. V shed 5 bases and J 2 bases; nucleotides not matched to a gene: 10. This CDR3 spans 17 amino acids. Germline lookup yields CDR1 MDHEN and CDR2 SYDVKM. CDR3 amino acids: CASSPEQGAITNEKLFF. The CDR3 DNA reads TGTGCCAGCAGTCCCGAGCAGGGGGCTATCACTAATGAAAAACTGTTTTTT. The whole variable domain, remainder taken from reference TRBV28 and TRBJ1-4, is DVKVTQSSRYLVKRTGEKVFLECVQDMDHENMFWYRQDPGLGLRLIYFSYDVKMKEKGDIPEGYSVSREKKERFSLILESASTNQTSMYLCASSPEQGAITNEKLFFGSGTQLSVL.